This T cell receptor (beta chain) was identified in a study of blood T cells in healthy people across ages. The germline V and J ends were trimmed by 6 bases and 1 base, with 12 bases remaining between them. Per the germline V gene, CDR1 is SQVTM and CDR2 is ANQGSEA. This CDR3 is built from 13 residues. A J-beta primer mix and a sample-barcoded 5' primer were used in a second PCR of roughly 7 to 12 cycles. One entry per CDR3 protein, called by TCRdb with MiXCR from the 5' RACE reads. Of about 760,000 distinct CDR3 sequences listed, about 56% were seen once; the top ten hold roughly 25%. Material: blood. The chain uses TRBV29-1 and TRBJ1-1, with D uncertain. The sequence derives from a man aged 40-55 years in good health. The CDR3 DNA reads as TGCAGCGTGGCAGGACTTCGGAACACTGAAGCTTTCTTT. It yields the protein CSVAGLRNTEAFF.